The 29 T cell receptor beta chains presented below share a single source sample, sequenced in a study of blood T cells in healthy people across ages. Together with a sample-barcoded 5' primer, a J-beta primer mix was included in a second PCR lasting roughly 6 to 12 cycles. TCRdb called the 5' RACE reads again in MiXCR, with one record for every CDR3 protein. The top ten clones hold roughly 24% of a sample with fewer than 2 million distinct CDR3 sequences, about 39% of them seen once. The sequenced sample consisted of blood. All receptors come from a human donor in good health.

In this sample, this clonotype turned up a few times. This rearrangement joins TRBV7-2 to TRBJ2-7; the D is unclear. Trimming pared 5 bases from V and 3 bases from J, leaving 20 bases between. The length of the CDR3 is 16 residues. Per the germline V gene, CDR1 is SGHTA and CDR2 is FQGNSA. The CDR3 loop is CASSPKTGRHFYEQYF. The CDR3 bases are TGTGCCAGCAGCCCAAAAACGGGTCGGCACTTCTACGAGCAGTACTTC.

This clonotype came up a few times. The rearrangement joins TRBV4-1 to TRBJ1-1, with a possible D match to TRBD1 (6 bases). The ends were cut back, 5 bases at V and 0 bases at J, with 10 bases in the middle. The germline V gene encodes CDR1 MGHRA and CDR2 YSYEKL. This CDR3 comprises 14 residues. The CDR3 DNA reads TGCGCCAGCAGCAGACAGGTTTTGAACACTGAAGCTTTCTTT. It codes for CASSRQVLNTEAFF.

This clonotype occurred many times. The rearrangement joins TRBV7-2 to TRBJ2-3; unclear D gene. Germline V gene data show CDR1 as SGHTA and CDR2 as FQGNSA. V was clipped by 4 bases and J by 2 bases, with 7 bases between them. The CDR3 covers 13 residues. The DNA of the CDR3 is TGTGCCAGCAGCTCGAGATTCACAGATACGCAGTATTTT. Its translation is CASSSRFTDTQYF.

In the case of this clonotype: Sequence at one end of the junction differs from germline and may be a read error. This chain links TRBV12-3 or TRBV12-4 with TRBJ1-2; D is undetermined. The CDR3 consists of 12 residues. CDR3 coding DNA: TGTACCAGCACCCGGGTTTACTATGGCTACACCTTC. Protein product: CTSTRVYYGYTF.

V is TRBV20-1 and J is TRBJ1-1, with D possibly matching TRBD1 (5 bases). Germline V CDR1 and CDR2: DFQATT, SNEGSKA (reference sequence). Trimming shortened V by 6 bases and J by 2 bases, and 10 bases separated the two germline ends. CDR3 length: 12 residues. CDR3 DNA: TGCAGTGCACAGACAGTAAACACTGAAGCTTTCTTT. The encoded protein is CSAQTVNTEAFF.

The chain is built from TRBV5-1 and TRBJ1-3; no clear D gene. V was clipped by 3 bases and J by 0 bases, with 13 bases between them. The germline CDR1 and CDR2 sequences are SGHRS and YFSETQ. The CDR3 runs 16 residues. CDR3 coding DNA: TGCGCCAGCAGCTCCCGGAAGGAATTCTCTGGAAACACCATATATTTT. Its translation: CASSSRKEFSGNTIYF.

This clonotype was seen more than once but under ten times. The chain carries TRBV5-1 and TRBJ2-4; no clear D. The assigned J gene may be wrong: the sequence end matches TRBJ2-7 better. This CDR3 region has 15 residues. Germline V lookup: CDR1 SGHRS, CDR2 YFSETQ. The CDR3 nucleotides read TGCGCCAGCAGCTTGGACGGCTCCCCGTCATACGAGCAGTACTTC. Its protein is CASSLDGSPSYEQYF.

Only a few counts were recorded for this clonotype. CDR3 bases: TGTGCCAGCGTACTAGGTTACGCCCTCTATGGCTACACCTTC. Protein sequence: CASVLGYALYGYTF. The chain uses TRBV6-1 and TRBJ1-2; no clear D gene. Trimming cost V 8 bases and J 4 bases, with 17 bases left between them. The germline CDR1 and CDR2 sequences are MNHNS and SASEGT. The CDR3 extends over 14 amino acids.

A few counts support this clonotype. This chain links TRBV20-1 with TRBJ2-4; TRBD1 is a possible D gene (5 bases). V gave up 3 bases and J gave up 6 bases, with 12 bases separating them. Germline V gene lookup returns CDR1 DFQATT and CDR2 SNEGSKA (reference sequence). The CDR3 consists of 13 residues. CDR3: CSARGQVLNIQYF. CDR3 nucleotides: TGCAGTGCTAGGGGGCAGGTTCTAAACATTCAGTACTTC.

This clonotype was counted only a few times. The rearrangement joins TRBV2 to TRBJ1-5; D gene unclear. CDR3 length: 14 residues. Germline lookup yields CDR1 SNHLY and CDR2 FYNNEI. Trimming stripped 0 bases from V and 2 bases from J, with 5 bases between. The CDR3 spells CASSEANGNQPQHF. CDR3 in DNA: TGTGCCAGCAGTGAAGCGAATGGCAATCAGCCCCAGCATTTT.

V is TRBV7-2 and J is TRBJ2-5, with D perhaps TRBD2 (5 bases). The V gene's germline CDR1 is SGHTA and CDR2 FQGNSA. CDR3 length: 16 residues. V was shortened by 1 base and J by 9 bases, with 21 bases between the two germline ends. The CDR3 DNA reads as TGTGCCAGCAGCTTAGTTACAAGCGGCCCCTTTGAGGCCCAGTACTTC. This sequence encodes CASSLVTSGPFEAQYF.

The rearrangement joins TRBV10-3 to TRBJ2-3, with D uncertain. The CDR3 has 14 residues. Germline V gives CDR1 ENHRY, CDR2 SYGVKD. The V gene lost 10 bases and the J gene lost 4 bases, with 18 bases spanning the gap. CDR3 DNA sequence: TGTGCCACAGCTTTTGATGGGTCCCCAGATACGCAGTATTTT. Translating it yields CATAFDGSPDTQYF.

The table lists this clonotype with a count of one. The CDR3, as DNA: TGTGCCAGCAGTGAACGTTGGGGCTCCGATGGCTACACCTTC. This gives the protein CASSERWGSDGYTF. The gene calls are TRBV6-1 and TRBJ1-2, with D possibly being TRBD1 (5 bases). This CDR3 comprises 14 residues. The V end lost 2 bases, the J end lost 6 bases, and 13 bases lay between the germline ends. The germline CDR1 and CDR2 sequences are MNHNS and SASEGT.

The table lists this clonotype with a few counts. V and J are TRBV4-3 and TRBJ2-7; maybe TRBD1 (6 bases). CDR1 is LGHNA, CDR2 YSLEER, per germline. The CDR3 contains 15 residues. The ends were cut back, 2 bases at V and 4 bases at J, with 15 bases in the middle. The chain's CDR3 is CASSQLRQVTYEQYF. The CDR3 coding sequence is TGCGCCAGCAGCCAACTACGACAGGTTACATACGAGCAGTACTTC.

About this clonotype: A read error may produce the germline difference seen at one junction end. The chain has TRBV7-2 and TRBJ2-1, with D perhaps being TRBD1 or TRBD2 (6 bases each). Germline values: CDR1 SGHTA, CDR2 FQGNSA. The CDR3 runs 15 residues. The CDR3 bases are TGTGCCAGCAGCCCACGGAGGGGGAGCAACAATGAGCAGGTCTTC. It encodes CASSPRRGSNNEQVF.

This clonotype was picked up a small number of times. As DNA, the CDR3 is TGTGCCAGCAGCCTAGGGGGAGAGACTGAAGCTTTCTTT. Translated: CASSLGGETEAFF. This chain links TRBV7-8 with TRBJ1-1, with a tentative D call TRBD1 (6 bases). The CDR3 sequence is 13 residues long. CDR1 is SGHVS, CDR2 FQNEAQ, per germline. V was pared by 5 bases and J by 5 bases, with 12 bases between. The full variable domain, rest sourced from reference TRBV7-8 and TRBJ1-1, is GAGVSQSPRYKVAKRGQDVALRCDPISGHVSLFWYQQALGQGPEFLTYFQNEAQLDKSGLPSDRFFAERPEGSVSTLKIQRTQQEDSAVYLCASSLGGETEAFFGQGTRLTVV.

V gene TRBV9 combines with J gene TRBJ2-7; the D gene is possibly TRBD2 (5 bases). CDR3 length equals 14 residues. The V end was cut by 4 bases, the J end by 6 bases, with 17 bases between. From germline, CDR1 is SGDLS and CDR2 YYNGEE. CDR3 nucleotide sequence: TGTGCCAGCAGCCCCTTCGGGGTTCGAGGCGAGCAGTACTTC. Protein product: CASSPFGVRGEQYF.

This clonotype has a handful of counts. The V call is TRBV11-1, the J call TRBJ2-7; 7 bases agree with TRBD1. Trimming removed 3 bases from V and 1 base from J; junction bases left unmatched: 9. The CDR3 runs 16 residues. Germline V gives CDR1 SGHAT, CDR2 FQDESV (reference sequence). CDR3 nucleotides: TGTGCCAGCAGCTTGTGGACAGGCCCAAGGTCCTACGAGCAGTACTTC. Its protein is CASSLWTGPRSYEQYF.

The V and J genes are TRBV4-2 and TRBJ1-2, with D tentatively TRBD1 (5 bases). The CDR3 consists of 15 residues. Germline V lookup: CDR1 LGHNA, CDR2 YNFKEQ. Between the trimmed V and J ends, which lost 5 bases and 7 bases, there was a span of 20 bases. The CDR3: CASSALLDNIAGYTF. The DNA of the CDR3 is TGTGCCAGCAGCGCGCTATTGGACAACATAGCTGGCTACACCTTC.

This clonotype was counted between two and nine times. The chain recombines TRBV20-1 with TRBJ2-5; 8 bases fit TRBD1. CDR3 length equals 12 residues. V was clipped by 6 bases and J by 11 bases; unmatched bases: 11. Germline-derived CDR1 and CDR2 are DFQATT and SNEGSKA (reference sequence). This chain's CDR3 is CSAVGDRGEQYF. CDR3 DNA sequence: TGCAGTGCGGTCGGTGACAGGGGAGAGCAGTACTTC.

There are a few counts of this clonotype. This chain joins TRBV28 and TRBJ1-2, with D unclear. Germline loops: CDR1 MDHEN, CDR2 SYDVKM. V was shortened by 1 base and J by 1 base, with 7 bases between the two germline ends. The CDR3 runs to 14 residues. CDR3 sequence reads: CASSLYTGNYGYTF. CDR3 in DNA: TGTGCCAGCAGTTTATATACTGGTAACTATGGCTACACCTTC.

The chain is built from TRBV7-2 and TRBJ2-7; D not certain. V was pared by 4 bases and J by 0 bases, with 10 bases between. CDR1 is SGHTA and CDR2 is FQGNSA in the germline V gene. The CDR3 length is 14 residues. The CDR3 reads CASSSHRSSYEQYF. For the CDR3, the DNA is TGTGCCAGCAGCTCCCACCGGAGCTCCTACGAGCAGTACTTC. Full variable domain (missing parts from reference TRBV7-2 and TRBJ2-7): GAGVSQSPSNKVTEKGKDVELRCDPISGHTALYWYRQSLGQGLEFLIYFQGNSAPDKSGLPSDRFSAERTGGSVSTLTIQRTQQEDSAVYLCASSSHRSSYEQYFGPGTRLTVT.

In its sample, this clonotype was seen a few times. The V gene is TRBV20-1, the J gene TRBJ2-7, with TRBD2 matching over 9 bases. V lost 3 bases to trimming and J lost 4 bases; unmatched junction nucleotides: 7. CDR3 length: 14 amino acids. CDR1 DFQATT and CDR2 SNEGSKA come from the germline V gene (reference sequence). CDR3 loop: CSARVAGDVYEQYF. DNA for the CDR3: TGCAGTGCTAGGGTAGCGGGGGATGTGTACGAGCAGTACTTC.

The genes are TRBV29-1 and TRBJ1-1; D may be TRBD1 (5 bases). The germline CDR1 and CDR2 sequences are SQVTM and ANQGSEA. This CDR3 contains 13 residues. Between the trimmed V and J ends, which lost 7 bases and 3 bases, there was a span of 15 bases. The CDR3, as DNA: TGCAGCGCACCTAAGGGGCAAGACACTGAAGCTTTCTTT. Protein product: CSAPKGQDTEAFF.

This chain joins TRBV6-6 and TRBJ2-7; D gene uncertain. The germline V gene has CDR1 MNHNY and CDR2 SVGAGI (reference sequence). Trimming pared 4 bases from V and 5 bases from J, leaving 12 bases between. The CDR3 is made up of 13 amino acids. CDR3 sequence (DNA): TGTGCCAGCAGTTCTCCCTTGCCCCACGAGCAGTACTTC. It translates to CASSSPLPHEQYF.

For the CDR3, the DNA is TGTGCCAGCCGGACAGTCCAATCTGAAGCTTTCTTT. Protein product: CASRTVQSEAFF. V and J are TRBV28 and TRBJ1-1; TRBD1 is a possible D gene (6 bases). Looked up from germline, CDR1 is MDHEN and CDR2 is SYDVKM. The CDR3 runs 12 residues. Trimming took off 8 bases at V and 6 bases at J, with 13 bases between the two ends.

The CDR3 region has the DNA TGTGCCAGCAGCCGCGGACAGGGAGGTGGGGTTTTGACCTACGAGCAGTACTTC. Translating gives CASSRGQGGGVLTYEQYF. The chain employs TRBV7-9 and TRBJ2-7; 8 positions agree with TRBD1. The V gene's germline CDR1 is SEHNR and CDR2 FQNEAQ (reference sequence). This CDR3 is built from 18 residues. Germline trimming cut 5 bases from V and 2 bases from J; bases unmatched to any gene: 17.

The chain has TRBV4-1 and TRBJ2-4; weak D call: TRBD1 (5 bases). The J call may be mistaken, given a closer DNA end match to TRBJ2-7. The CDR3 totals 15 residues. Germline CDR1 reads MGHRA; CDR2 reads YSYEKL. DNA of the CDR3: TGCGCCAGCAGCCAAGGGGCAGGGATTTTGTACGAGCAGTACTTC. Translating gives CASSQGAGILYEQYF.

Comments on this clonotype: At one of its ends the junction is not consistent with the germline gene, which may arise from a read error. V gene TRBV4-3 combines with J gene TRBJ1-6, with D hard to call. This CDR3 has 16 residues. Germline V gene lookup returns CDR1 LGHNA and CDR2 YSLEER. In DNA, the CDR3 is TGCGCCAGCAGCCAAGATTCCACCGAGGATCATTCAGCCCTCCACTTT. Protein product: CASSQDSTEDHSALHF.